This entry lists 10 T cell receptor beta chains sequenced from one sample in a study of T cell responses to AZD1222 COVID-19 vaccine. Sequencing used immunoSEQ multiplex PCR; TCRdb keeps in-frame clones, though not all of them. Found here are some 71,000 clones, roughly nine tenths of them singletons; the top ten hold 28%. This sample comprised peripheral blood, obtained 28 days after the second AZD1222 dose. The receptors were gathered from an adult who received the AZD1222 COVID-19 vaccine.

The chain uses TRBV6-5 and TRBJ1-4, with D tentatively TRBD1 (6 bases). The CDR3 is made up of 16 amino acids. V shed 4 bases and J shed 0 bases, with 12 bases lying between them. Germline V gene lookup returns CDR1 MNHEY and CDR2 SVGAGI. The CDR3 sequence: CASSSMRQATNEKLFF. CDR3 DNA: TGTGCCAGCAGTTCCATGAGACAGGCAACTAATGAAAAACTGTTTTTT.

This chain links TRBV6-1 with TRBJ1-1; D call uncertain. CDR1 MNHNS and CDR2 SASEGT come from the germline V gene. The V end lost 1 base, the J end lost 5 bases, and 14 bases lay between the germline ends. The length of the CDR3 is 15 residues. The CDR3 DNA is TGTGCCAGCAGTGAAGGTTCCGGGGTGGGTACTGAAGCTTTCTTT. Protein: CASSEGSGVGTEAFF.

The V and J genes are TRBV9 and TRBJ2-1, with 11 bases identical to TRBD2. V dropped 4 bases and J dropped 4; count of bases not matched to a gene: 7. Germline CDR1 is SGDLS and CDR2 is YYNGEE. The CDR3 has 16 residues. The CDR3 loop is CASSISSGRDYNEQFF. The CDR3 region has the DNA TGTGCCAGCAGCATAAGTAGCGGGAGGGATTACAATGAGCAGTTCTTC.

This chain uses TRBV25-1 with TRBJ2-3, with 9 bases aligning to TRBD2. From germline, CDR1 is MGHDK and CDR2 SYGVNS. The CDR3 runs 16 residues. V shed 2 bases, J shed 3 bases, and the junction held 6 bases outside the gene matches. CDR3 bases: TGTGCCAGCAGTGAAAACCCAGCGGGAGGTACAGATACGCAGTATTTT. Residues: CASSENPAGGTDTQYF.

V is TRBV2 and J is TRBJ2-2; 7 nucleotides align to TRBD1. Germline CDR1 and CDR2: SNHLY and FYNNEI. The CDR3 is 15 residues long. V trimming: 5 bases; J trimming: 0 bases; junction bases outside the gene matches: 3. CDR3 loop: CASSRDSPNTGELFF. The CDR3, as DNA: TGTGCCAGCAGTCGGGACAGCCCGAACACCGGGGAGCTGTTTTTT.

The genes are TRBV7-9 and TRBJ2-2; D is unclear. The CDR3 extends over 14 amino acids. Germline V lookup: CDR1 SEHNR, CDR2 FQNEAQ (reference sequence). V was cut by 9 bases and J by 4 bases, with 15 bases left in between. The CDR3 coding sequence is TGTGCCAGAGACAACTCGCCCAGCACCGGGGAGCTGTTTTTT. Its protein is CARDNSPSTGELFF. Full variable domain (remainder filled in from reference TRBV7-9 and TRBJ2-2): DTGVSQNPRHKITKRGQNVTFRCDPISEHNRLYWYRQTLGQGPEFLTYFQNEAQLEKSRLLSDRFSAERPKGSFSTLEIQRTEQGDSAMYLCARDNSPSTGELFFGEGSRLTVL.

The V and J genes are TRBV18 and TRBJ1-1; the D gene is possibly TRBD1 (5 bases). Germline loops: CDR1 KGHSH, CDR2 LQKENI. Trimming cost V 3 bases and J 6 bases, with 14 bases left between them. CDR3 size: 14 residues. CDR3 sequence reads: CASSPGLGGAEAFF. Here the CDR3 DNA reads TGTGCCAGCTCACCGGGGTTGGGGGGAGCTGAAGCTTTCTTT.

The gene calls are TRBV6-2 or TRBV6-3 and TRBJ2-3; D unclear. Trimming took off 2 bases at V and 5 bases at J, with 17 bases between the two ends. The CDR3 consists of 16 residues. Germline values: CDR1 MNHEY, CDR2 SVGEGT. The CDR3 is CASSYLVPRPQDTQYF. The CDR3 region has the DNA TGTGCCAGCAGTTACCTGGTCCCGAGGCCTCAAGATACGCAGTATTTT.

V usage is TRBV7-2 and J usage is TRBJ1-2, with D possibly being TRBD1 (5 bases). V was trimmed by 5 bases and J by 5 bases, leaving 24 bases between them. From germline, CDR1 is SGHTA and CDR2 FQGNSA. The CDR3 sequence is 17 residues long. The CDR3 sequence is CASSLWGMLGRRYGYTF. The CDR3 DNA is TGTGCCAGCAGCCTCTGGGGGATGTTGGGAAGGAGATATGGCTACACCTTC.

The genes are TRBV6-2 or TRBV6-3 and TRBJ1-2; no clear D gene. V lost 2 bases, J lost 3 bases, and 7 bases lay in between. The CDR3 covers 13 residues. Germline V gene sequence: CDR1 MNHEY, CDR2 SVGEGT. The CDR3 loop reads CASSYETHYGYTF. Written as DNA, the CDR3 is TGTGCCAGCAGTTACGAGACGCACTATGGCTACACCTTC.